Included here is one T cell receptor beta chain sequence, with context. This sample was taken from a study of shared T cell receptors in the human thymus. After removal of 6 bases from V and 4 bases from J, the junction contained 33 bases not matched to a gene. This CDR3 comprises 23 residues. The germline V gene has CDR1 MDHEN and CDR2 SYDVKM. Method: immunoSEQ multiplex PCR; TCRdb's copy keeps in-frame clones and lacks some. The sample yields hundreds of thousands of clones, approximately 90% seen once. The same data also went into a second study, on human thymus T cells. That investigation notes: Corrective heart surgery yielded the resections from which the thymus tissue came.

Sample: thymocytes. The V and J genes are TRBV28 and TRBJ1-5, with 7 bases aligning to TRBD1. This TCR came from a boy under two years old with a congenital heart defect. This chain's CDR3 is CASSPRGLPTQQGEVMGNQPQHF. CDR3 in DNA: TGTGCCAGCAGCCCGAGGGGCCTCCCCACCCAGCAGGGGGAGGTGATGGGTAATCAGCCCCAGCATTTT.